The 13 T cell receptor beta chains below were found in one sample sequenced in a study of OX40 agonist ivuxolimab in advanced cancers. The repertoire was sequenced with immunoSEQ multiplex PCR; TCRdb's copy has only in-frame clones and lacks some. The sample carries about 76,000 clones, 80% to 90% recorded once. Source: CD4+ or CD8+ T cells sorted from blood, taken in a trial of the OX40 agonist ivuxolimab. These receptor sequences come from an adult with an advanced solid tumor such as melanoma, head and neck, liver or kidney cancer.

In this sample, this clone turned up once. This sequence joins TRBV28 and TRBJ1-3; TRBD1 matches 7 bases. Germline values: CDR1 MDHEN, CDR2 SYDVKM. CDR3 length: 15 amino acids. Trimming at V came to 8 bases and at J to 4 bases, leaving 11 bases not matched to a gene. CDR3 amino acids: CASGMTGIWGNTIYF. CDR3 coding DNA: TGTGCCAGCGGGATGACAGGGATATGGGGAAACACCATATATTTT.

The chain couples TRBV27 to TRBJ1-2; a possible D gene is TRBD1 (6 bases). The CDR3 spans 14 residues. Deletions cut 8 bases from V and 4 bases from J, with 17 bases between. From germline, CDR1 is MNHEY and CDR2 SMNVEV (reference sequence). CDR3 DNA: TGTGCCAGCCAAGGGGGGGGGTCCCTCTATGGCTACACCTTC. This gives the protein CASQGGGSLYGYTF.

This clone was recorded only once. The chain combines TRBV5-8 with TRBJ2-1; 12 bases map to TRBD2. The germline V gene encodes CDR1 SGHTS and CDR2 YDEGEE. This CDR3 has 17 residues. V lost 4 bases, J lost 8 bases, and 13 bases stayed unmatched. In DNA, the CDR3 is TGTGCCAGCAGCAAGAGACTAGCGGGAGTCGAAAGCTATGAGCAGTTCTTC. Amino acids: CASSKRLAGVESYEQFF.

This clone appeared a single time. CDR3 DNA: TGTGCCAGCAGTCAGGAGACCCCACCGTCCCAGTACTTC. This codes for CASSQETPPSQYF. The rearrangement links TRBV6-5 to TRBJ2-5, with D uncertain. Trimming cost V 5 bases and J 9 bases, with 16 bases left between them. CDR1 MNHEY and CDR2 SVGAGI come from the germline V gene. This CDR3 is built from 13 residues.

This clone was detected once. This sequence joins TRBV2 and TRBJ2-1; 13 bases map to TRBD2. Germline CDR1 is SNHLY and CDR2 is FYNNEI. The CDR3 totals 17 residues. V gave up 5 bases and J gave up 0 bases; unmatched junction bases: 4. This chain's CDR3 is CASSRTSGGPSYNEQFF. CDR3 nucleotide sequence: TGTGCCAGCAGTAGGACTAGCGGGGGCCCCTCCTACAATGAGCAGTTCTTC.

V and J are TRBV7-8 and TRBJ1-5; possibly TRBD1 for D (6 bases). The germline V gene has CDR1 SGHVS and CDR2 FQNEAQ. Trimming shortened V by 0 bases and J by 3 bases, and 9 bases separated the two germline ends. The CDR3 covers 15 residues. CDR3 sequence reads: CASSLARGYNQPQHF. The CDR3 coding sequence is TGTGCCAGCAGCTTAGCCAGGGGCTACAATCAGCCCCAGCATTTT.

The chain combines TRBV10-3 with TRBJ1-1; the match to TRBD1 covers 10 bases. Germline CDR1 and CDR2: ENHRY and SYGVKD. The CDR3 has 15 residues. With V trimmed by 3 bases and J by 3 bases, 4 bases remained unmatched. CDR3 sequence (DNA): TGTGCCATCAGTGACCCCGGGACAGGGGACACTGAAGCTTTCTTT. The encoded protein is CAISDPGTGDTEAFF.

The rearrangement uses TRBV29-1 and TRBJ2-5, with TRBD1 identical over 8 bases. Unmatched junction bases numbered 11, after V lost 6 bases and J lost 5 bases. Germline V gives CDR1 SQVTM, CDR2 ANQGSEA. This CDR3 spans 14 amino acids. The CDR3 loop reads CSVKSGGGQETQYF. The CDR3 DNA reads as TGCAGCGTGAAATCAGGGGGCGGCCAGGAGACCCAGTACTTC.

The chain carries TRBV7-8 and TRBJ2-2; tentatively, D is TRBD2 (6 bases). CDR3 length: 15 residues. Trimming left V 1 base short and J 4 bases short, with 10 bases between. The germline gives CDR1 SGHVS, CDR2 FQNEAQ. CDR3 sequence (DNA): TGTGCCAGCAGCTTAGGACTCGGGGGCACCGGGGAGCTGTTTTTT. Protein sequence: CASSLGLGGTGELFF.

The genes are TRBV28 and TRBJ2-7; 7 nucleotides line up with TRBD1. Trimming took 3 bases from V and 4 from J; bases not matched to a gene: 15. The V gene's germline CDR1 is MDHEN and CDR2 SYDVKM. The CDR3 spans 17 residues. The CDR3 loop is CASSFQVEGQTDYEQYF. In nucleotides, the CDR3 is TGTGCCAGCAGTTTTCAGGTCGAGGGACAGACGGATTACGAGCAGTACTTC.

The rearrangement links TRBV6-5 to TRBJ2-5; D is undetermined. CDR1 is MNHEY and CDR2 is SVGAGI in the germline V gene. CDR3 length: 13 residues. V lost 8 bases and J 0 bases, leaving 10 bases between the germline ends. CDR3: CASASTYQETQYF. The CDR3, as DNA: TGTGCCAGCGCGTCGACTTACCAAGAGACCCAGTACTTC.

The rearrangement joins TRBV11-3 to TRBJ1-1; 7 bases match TRBD1. The V and J ends lost 0 bases and 3 bases, in that order; junction bases with no gene match: 1. CDR1 SGHNT and CDR2 YENEEA come from the germline V gene. The CDR3 has 14 amino acids. The DNA for the CDR3 is TGTGCCAGCAGCTTAGATACAGGGGACACTGAAGCTTTCTTT. Its protein is CASSLDTGDTEAFF. Full variable domain (remainder filled in from reference TRBV11-3 and TRBJ1-1): EAGVVQSPRYKIIEKKQPVAFWCNPISGHNTLYWYLQNLGQGPELLIRYENEEAVDDSQLPKDRFSAERLKGVDSTLKIQPAELGDSAVYLCASSLDTGDTEAFFGQGTRLTVV.

The V gene is TRBV18, the J gene TRBJ2-5; D gene uncertain. CDR1 is KGHSH and CDR2 is LQKENI in the germline V gene. Trimming removed 3 bases at V and 2 bases at J, with 7 bases between. There are 13 residues in the CDR3. The CDR3 spells CASSPGRQETQYF. The CDR3 DNA follows: TGTGCCAGCTCACCGGGTCGGCAAGAGACCCAGTACTTC.